These 21 T cell receptor beta chains were all obtained from the same sample, sequenced in a study of blood T cell repertoires in COVID-19. Libraries were prepared by immunoSEQ multiplex PCR; TCRdb keeps only in-frame clonotypes and omits some of them. The sample lists about 86,000 clones; approximately 83% were seen once. What was sequenced was peripheral blood. The receptors derive from a woman older than 75 with active or convalescent COVID-19.

The chain recombines TRBV6-1 with TRBJ1-2; D is possibly TRBD1 (6 bases). Trimming removed 0 bases from V and 10 bases from J, with 9 bases in between. The CDR3 consists of 12 residues. The V gene's germline CDR1 is MNHNS and CDR2 SASEGT. CDR3 amino acids: CASSEADRVYTF. CDR3 bases: TGTGCCAGCAGTGAAGCGGACAGAGTCTACACCTTC.

The CDR3 nucleotides are TGTGCCAGCAGCTTCCCGGGGAGGGGTGATGAAAAACTGTTTTTT. It codes for CASSFPGRGDEKLFF. The J gene is TRBJ1-4, the V gene TRBV5-6, with a weak D call TRBD1 (5 bases). The germline gives CDR1 SGHDT, CDR2 YYEEEE. Trimming cost V 2 bases and J 6 bases, with 14 bases left between them. The CDR3 has 15 amino acids.

The CDR3 sequence: CASSLVANMNTEAFF. Here the CDR3 DNA reads TGTGCCAGCAGTTTAGTAGCCAATATGAACACTGAAGCTTTCTTT. J is TRBJ1-1 and V is TRBV6-5; D gene uncertain. With 4 bases removed from V and 0 bases from J, the gap between germline ends came to 12 bases. The CDR3 spans 15 residues. Germline V gene data show CDR1 as MNHEY and CDR2 as SVGAGI.

The rearrangement joins TRBV7-3 to TRBJ2-1; 15 nucleotides match TRBD2. V shed 5 bases and J 9 bases; nucleotides not matched to a gene: 8. CDR1 SGHTA and CDR2 FQGTGA come from the germline V gene. The CDR3 is 16 residues long. CDR3 sequence reads: CASSGTSGGPQGEQFF. DNA for the CDR3: TGTGCCAGCAGCGGGACTAGCGGGGGGCCTCAGGGTGAGCAGTTCTTC.

The chain links TRBV4-3 to TRBJ2-5; no clear D. This CDR3 region has 14 residues. Germline V gene data show CDR1 as LGHNA and CDR2 as YSLEER. V lost 1 base and J lost 7, with 13 bases in between. CDR3 sequence (DNA): TGCGCCAGCAGCCAAGTGGGCCAGGCTGGGACCCAGTACTTC. It yields the protein CASSQVGQAGTQYF.

The chain carries TRBV6-5 and TRBJ2-1; 9 bases map to TRBD1. Germline CDR1 is MNHEY and CDR2 is SVGAGI. V lost 6 bases and J lost 4; bases outside the gene matches: 4. CDR3 length: 14 amino acids. The CDR3, as DNA: TGTGCCAGCAGCCGGGACAGGGAGTACAATGAGCAGTTCTTC. Translation: CASSRDREYNEQFF.

This clone was seen a handful of times. The chain is built from TRBV4-1 and TRBJ1-1; TRBD1 aligns across 10 bases. The J segment lost 5 bases and the V segment lost 1 base, leaving 4 bases of the junction unmatched. The germline gives CDR1 MGHRA, CDR2 YSYEKL. The CDR3 totals 15 residues. CDR3 residues: CASSQGAGQGTEAFF. CDR3 in DNA: TGCGCCAGCAGCCAAGGGGCGGGACAGGGGACTGAAGCTTTCTTT.

V gene TRBV24-1 combines with J gene TRBJ2-2; 9 bases align to TRBD1. CDR3 length: 16 amino acids. Losses at the gene ends were 4 bases for V and 5 bases for J; bases not matched to a gene: 7. The V gene's germline CDR1 is KGHDR and CDR2 SFDVKD. CDR3 sequence: CATSDSGQGRTGELFF. CDR3 in DNA: TGTGCCACCAGTGACAGCGGACAGGGGAGGACCGGGGAGCTGTTTTTT.

This clone was counted between two and nine times. The CDR3 spells CATSDTGSNQPQHF. The DNA of the CDR3 is TGTGCCACCAGTGATACAGGTAGCAATCAGCCCCAGCATTTT. The chain combines TRBV24-1 with TRBJ1-5; tentative D call: TRBD1 (5 bases). Germline lookup yields CDR1 KGHDR and CDR2 SFDVKD. This CDR3 contains 14 residues. Trimming removed 3 bases at V and 0 bases at J, with 5 bases between.

The V and J genes are TRBV7-8 and TRBJ2-5, with 7 positions matching TRBD2. The germline gives CDR1 SGHVS, CDR2 FQNEAQ. Trimming cost V 4 bases and J 5 bases; bases outside gene matches: 13. The CDR3 extends over 16 amino acids. The CDR3 DNA is TGTGCCAGCAGCTCCTCGGGGGGATCCGGTATTGAGACCCAGTACTTC. Amino acid sequence: CASSSSGGSGIETQYF.

This clone was detected only once. The chain recombines TRBV6-5 with TRBJ1-4, with D possibly being TRBD1 (6 bases). Trimming took off 6 bases at V and 5 bases at J, with 13 bases between the two ends. Germline CDR1 MNHEY, CDR2 SVGAGI. The CDR3 runs 14 residues. DNA for the CDR3: TGTGCCAGCAGACGGTCAGGGGAGAATGAAAAACTGTTTTTT. Encoded protein: CASRRSGENEKLFF.

This chain's CDR3 is CASSPSGRRSTGELFF. The CDR3 region has the DNA TGTGCCAGCAGCCCTAGCGGGAGGAGATCCACCGGGGAGCTGTTTTTT. The chain has TRBV9 and TRBJ2-2, with 11 bases identical to TRBD2. The J segment lost 4 bases and the V segment lost 4 bases, leaving 6 bases of the junction unmatched. This CDR3 is built from 16 residues. Germline V gene lookup returns CDR1 SGDLS and CDR2 YYNGEE.

The gene calls are TRBV2 and TRBJ2-3; 7 bases line up with TRBD2. The CDR3 extends over 15 amino acids. From germline, CDR1 is SNHLY and CDR2 FYNNEI. The ends lost 8 bases at V and 3 bases at J; junction bases unmatched: 11. CDR3 residues: CASGRGGRKTDTQYF. Here the CDR3 DNA reads TGTGCCAGCGGGAGGGGAGGGAGGAAAACAGATACGCAGTATTTT. Full variable domain (missing parts from reference TRBV2 and TRBJ2-3): EPEVTQTPSHQVTQMGQEVILRCVPISNHLYFYWYRQILGQKVEFLVSFYNNEISEKSEIFDDQFSVERPDGSNFTLKIRSTKLEDSAMYFCASGRGGRKTDTQYFGPGTRLTVL.

The chain recombines TRBV7-3 with TRBJ2-2; D perhaps matches TRBD2 (6 bases). The CDR3 is made up of 15 amino acids. Trimming left V 6 bases short and J 0 bases short, with 11 bases between. Germline V gene lookup returns CDR1 SGHTA and CDR2 FQGTGA. The CDR3 nucleotides read TGTGCCAGCAGGTTGGGGGGACCGAACACCGGGGAGCTGTTTTTT. Residues: CASRLGGPNTGELFF.

This clone came up a few times. The J gene is TRBJ1-6, the V gene TRBV9; D is unresolved. The CDR3 sequence is 17 residues long. V lost 0 bases to trimming and J lost 0 bases, with 10 bases between them. Per germline, CDR1 SGDLS and CDR2 YYNGEE. The CDR3 sequence: CASSVDSATSYNSPLHF. DNA of the CDR3: TGTGCCAGCAGCGTAGACAGTGCTACCTCCTATAATTCACCCCTCCACTTT.

This clone occurred a few times. This chain links TRBV9 with TRBJ1-2; D call uncertain. In germline, CDR1 is SGDLS, CDR2 YYNGEE. The V end lost 3 bases, the J end lost 8 bases, and 26 bases lay between the germline ends. The CDR3 has 17 residues. CDR3 region: CASSAPRGRALTGGYTF. CDR3 nucleotides: TGTGCCAGCAGCGCCCCGAGAGGCCGTGCTCTCACGGGGGGCTACACCTTC. Full variable domain (rest looked up from reference TRBV9 and TRBJ1-2): DSGVTQTPKHLITATGQRVTLRCSPRSGDLSVYWYQQSLDQGLQFLIQYYNGEERAKGNILERFSAQQFPDLHSELNLSSLELGDSALYFCASSAPRGRALTGGYTFGSGTRLTVV.

Details on this clone: An end of the junction differs from the germline gene, which may be a read error. The chain employs TRBV28 and TRBJ2-7; 10 positions match TRBD2. Germline-derived CDR1 and CDR2 are MDHEN and SYDVKM. This CDR3 is 14 amino acids long. CDR3 in DNA: TGTGCCAGCAGTCTAGCGGGAGTCTCCTCCGAGCAGTACTTC. Protein: CASSLAGVSSEQYF.

The chain uses TRBV29-1 and TRBJ1-5; possibly TRBD1 for D (5 bases). V was trimmed by 4 bases and J by 2 bases, leaving 9 bases between them. This CDR3 spans 13 amino acids. Germline V gene data show CDR1 as SQVTM and CDR2 as ANQGSEA. The CDR3 sequence is CSVGVGGNQPQHF. CDR3 in DNA: TGCAGCGTTGGGGTAGGGGGCAATCAGCCCCAGCATTTT.

The genes are TRBV24-1 and TRBJ1-1, with D possibly being TRBD1 (5 bases). V was clipped by 7 bases and J by 5 bases, with 13 bases between them. Germline V gives CDR1 KGHDR, CDR2 SFDVKD. The CDR3 extends over 13 amino acids. The CDR3 nucleotides read TGTGCCACCAGGGGGGGAGGGTTGACTGAAGCTTTCTTT. It specifies CATRGGGLTEAFF.

The rearrangement uses TRBV2 and TRBJ1-2, with D perhaps TRBD1 (6 bases). CDR1 is SNHLY and CDR2 is FYNNEI in the germline V gene. V was clipped by 1 base and J by 4 bases, with 10 bases between them. The CDR3 totals 14 residues. As DNA, the CDR3 is TGTGCCAGCAGTGAAGGGGGGGGCGGCTATGGCTACACCTTC. Its translation is CASSEGGGGYGYTF.

The chain couples TRBV27 to TRBJ1-6; D remains ambiguous. Germline values: CDR1 MNHEY, CDR2 SMNVEV (reference sequence). This CDR3 has 13 amino acids. The ends were cut back, 6 bases at V and 7 bases at J, with 10 bases in the middle. In DNA form, the CDR3 reads TGTGCCAGCAGGCGGGCGGCAAATTCACCCCTCCACTTT. The encoded protein is CASRRAANSPLHF.